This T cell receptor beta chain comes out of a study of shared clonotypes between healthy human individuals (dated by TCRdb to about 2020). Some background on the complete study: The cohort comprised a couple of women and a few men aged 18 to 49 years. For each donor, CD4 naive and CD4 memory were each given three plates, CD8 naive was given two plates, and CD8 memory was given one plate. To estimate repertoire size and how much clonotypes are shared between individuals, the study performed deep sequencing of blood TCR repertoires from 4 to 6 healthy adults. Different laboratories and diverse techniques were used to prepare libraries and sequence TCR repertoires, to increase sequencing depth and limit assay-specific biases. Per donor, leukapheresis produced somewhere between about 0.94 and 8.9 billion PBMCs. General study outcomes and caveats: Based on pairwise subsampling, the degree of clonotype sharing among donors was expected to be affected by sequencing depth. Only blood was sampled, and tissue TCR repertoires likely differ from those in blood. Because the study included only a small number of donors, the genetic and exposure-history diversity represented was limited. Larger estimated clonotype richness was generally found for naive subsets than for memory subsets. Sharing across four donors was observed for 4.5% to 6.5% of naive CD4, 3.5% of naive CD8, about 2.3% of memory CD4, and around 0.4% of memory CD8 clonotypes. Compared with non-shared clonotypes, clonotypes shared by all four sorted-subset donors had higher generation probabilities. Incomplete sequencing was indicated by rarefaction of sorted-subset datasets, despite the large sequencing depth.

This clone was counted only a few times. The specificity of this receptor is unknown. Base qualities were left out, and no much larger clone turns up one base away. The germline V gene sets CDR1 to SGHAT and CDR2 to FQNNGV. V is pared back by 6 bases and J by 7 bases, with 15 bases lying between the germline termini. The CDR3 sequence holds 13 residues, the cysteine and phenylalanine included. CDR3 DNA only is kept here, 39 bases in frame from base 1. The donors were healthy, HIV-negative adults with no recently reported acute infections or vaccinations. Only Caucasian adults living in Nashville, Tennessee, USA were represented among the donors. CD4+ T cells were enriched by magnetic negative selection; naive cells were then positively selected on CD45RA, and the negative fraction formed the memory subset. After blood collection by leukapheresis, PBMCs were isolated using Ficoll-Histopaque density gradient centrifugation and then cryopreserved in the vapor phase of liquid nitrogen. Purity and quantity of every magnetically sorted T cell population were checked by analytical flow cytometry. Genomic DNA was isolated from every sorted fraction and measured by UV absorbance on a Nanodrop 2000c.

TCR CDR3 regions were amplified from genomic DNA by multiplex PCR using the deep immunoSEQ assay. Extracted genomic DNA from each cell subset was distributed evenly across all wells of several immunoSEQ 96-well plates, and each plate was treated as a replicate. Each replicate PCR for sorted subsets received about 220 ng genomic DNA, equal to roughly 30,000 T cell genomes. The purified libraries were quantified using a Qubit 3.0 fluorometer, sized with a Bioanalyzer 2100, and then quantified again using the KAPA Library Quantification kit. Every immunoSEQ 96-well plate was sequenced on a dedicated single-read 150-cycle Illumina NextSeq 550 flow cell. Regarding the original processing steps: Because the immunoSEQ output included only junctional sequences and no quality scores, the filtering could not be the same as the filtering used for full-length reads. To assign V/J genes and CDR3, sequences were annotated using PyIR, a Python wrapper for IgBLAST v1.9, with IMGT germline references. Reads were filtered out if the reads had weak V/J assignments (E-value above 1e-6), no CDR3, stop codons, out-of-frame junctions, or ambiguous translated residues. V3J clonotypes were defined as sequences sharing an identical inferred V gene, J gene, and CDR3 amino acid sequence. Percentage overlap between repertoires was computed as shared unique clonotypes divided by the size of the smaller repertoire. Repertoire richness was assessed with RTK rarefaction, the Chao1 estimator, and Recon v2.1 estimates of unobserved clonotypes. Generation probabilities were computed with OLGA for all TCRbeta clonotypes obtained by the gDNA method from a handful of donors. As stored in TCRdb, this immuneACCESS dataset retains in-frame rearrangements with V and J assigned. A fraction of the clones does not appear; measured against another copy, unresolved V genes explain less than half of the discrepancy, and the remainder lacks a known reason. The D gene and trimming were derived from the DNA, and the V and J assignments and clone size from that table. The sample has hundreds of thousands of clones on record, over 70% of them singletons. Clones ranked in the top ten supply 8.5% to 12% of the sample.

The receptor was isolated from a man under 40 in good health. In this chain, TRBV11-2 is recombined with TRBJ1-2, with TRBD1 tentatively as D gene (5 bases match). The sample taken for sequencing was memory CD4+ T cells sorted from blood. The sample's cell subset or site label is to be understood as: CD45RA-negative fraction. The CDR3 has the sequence CASRPLGETGYTF. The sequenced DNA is TGTGCCAGCAGACCCTTAGGGGAGACTGGCTACACCTTC.